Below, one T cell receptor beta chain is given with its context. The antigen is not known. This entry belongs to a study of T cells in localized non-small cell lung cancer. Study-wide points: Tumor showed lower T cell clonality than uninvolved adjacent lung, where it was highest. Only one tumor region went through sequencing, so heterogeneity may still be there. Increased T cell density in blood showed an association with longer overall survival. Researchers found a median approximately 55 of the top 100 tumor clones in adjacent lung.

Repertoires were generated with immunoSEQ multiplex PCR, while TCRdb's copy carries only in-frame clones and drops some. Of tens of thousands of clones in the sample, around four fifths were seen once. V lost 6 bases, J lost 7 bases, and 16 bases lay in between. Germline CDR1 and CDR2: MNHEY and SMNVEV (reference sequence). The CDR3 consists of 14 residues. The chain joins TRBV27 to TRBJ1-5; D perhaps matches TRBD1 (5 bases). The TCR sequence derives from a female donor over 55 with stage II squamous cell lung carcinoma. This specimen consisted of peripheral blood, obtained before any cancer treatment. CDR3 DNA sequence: TGTGCCAGCAGCCCCGTTCGACAGTACCAGCCCCAGCATTTT. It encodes CASSPVRQYQPQHF.